The 16 T cell receptor beta chains given below trace back to one sample, sequenced in a study of CD8 T cells in Susac syndrome. RNA was extracted with the RNeasy kit, and a quantity of roughly 0.5 to 1 ug was reverse transcribed using random hexamers. TCRdb reprocessed the immunoSEQ multiplex PCR reads via MiXCR and lists one record per CDR3 protein. The sample comprises around 150,000 distinct CDR3 sequences, over 90% of which are singletons, and approximately 0.18% rests with the top ten. Specimen: CD8+ T cells from PBMCs. Receptors were obtained from a human donor with Susac syndrome.

Remarks on this clonotype: Its ends do not fully match the called genes, so a read error is possible. The gene calls are TRBV15 and TRBJ2-1; tentative D call: TRBD1 (6 bases). This CDR3 contains 11 residues. Germline V gives CDR1 LNHNV, CDR2 YYDKDF (reference sequence). CDR3 bases: TGTGCCTCCAGGGGCACATCCCAGCAGTTCTTC. The encoded protein is CASRGTSQQFF.

This clonotype came up once. This rearrangement joins TRBV12-3 or TRBV12-4 to TRBJ2-5; weak D call: TRBD2 (6 bases). V lost 11 bases to trimming and J lost 5 bases, with 12 bases between them. There are 11 residues in the CDR3. This CDR3 is CASGGKETQYF. CDR3 DNA: TGTGCCTCCGGCGGGAAGGAGACCCAGTACTTC.

The V call is TRBV19, the J call TRBJ1-1, with TRBD1 matching 8 bases. Looked up from germline, CDR1 is LNHDA and CDR2 is SQIVND (reference sequence). V lost 3 bases, J lost 6 bases, and 3 bases stayed unmatched. CDR3 size: 13 residues. The CDR3 DNA sequence: TGTGCCAGTAGTATGGCACAGGGGGCTGAAGCTTTCTTT. Its translation is CASSMAQGAEAFF. Full variable domain (remainder filled in from reference TRBV19 and TRBJ1-1): DGGITQSPKYLFRKEGQNVTLSCEQNLNHDAMYWYRQDPGQGLRLIYYSQIVNDFQKGDIAEGYSVSREKKESFPLTVTSAQKNPTAFYLCASSMAQGAEAFFGQGTRLTVV.

This chain joins TRBV29-1 and TRBJ1-2; 12 bases are shared with TRBD1. This CDR3 has 13 residues. The J segment lost 6 bases and the V segment lost 5 bases, leaving 4 bases of the junction unmatched. From germline, CDR1 is SQVTM and CDR2 ANQGSEA. The CDR3 sequence: CSVPGTGGDGYTF. The CDR3, as DNA: TGCAGCGTTCCCGGGACAGGGGGCGATGGCTACACCTTC.

This clonotype has only one observation. V usage is TRBV29-1 and J usage is TRBJ1-1; 9 bases match TRBD1. The germline V gene encodes CDR1 SQVTM and CDR2 ANQGSEA. This CDR3 comprises 12 residues. V shed 3 bases, J shed 11 bases, and the junction held 7 bases outside the gene matches. The DNA for the CDR3 is TGCAGCGTTGATCACAGGGGGCTGGGGGCTTTCTTT. Encoded protein: CSVDHRGLGAFF.

The chain is built from TRBV7-9 and TRBJ2-4; TRBD1 or TRBD2 may be the D gene (5 bases each). Trimming left V 10 bases short and J 8 bases short, with 18 bases between. Germline loops: CDR1 SEHNR, CDR2 FQNEAQ (reference sequence). The CDR3 consists of 13 residues. The CDR3 DNA follows: TGTGCCACCTCAAGGGACCTGGGGGACATTCAGTACTTC. Protein: CATSRDLGDIQYF.

This chain uses TRBV27 with TRBJ2-3, with D perhaps matching TRBD1 (5 bases). The germline V gene has CDR1 MNHEY and CDR2 SMNVEV (reference sequence). V lost 4 bases, J lost 3 bases, and 17 bases lay in between. This CDR3 has 16 amino acids. CDR3 protein: CASSSITGWGTDTQYF. As DNA, the CDR3 is TGTGCCAGCAGTTCCATAACAGGCTGGGGTACAGATACGCAGTATTTT.

This sequence joins TRBV30 and TRBJ2-7; D not resolved. The V end was cut by 0 bases, the J end by 1 base, with 4 bases between. The CDR3 loop spans 12 amino acids. CDR1 is GTSNPN, CDR2 SVGIG, per germline (reference sequence). The CDR3 sequence is CAWSVPSYEQYF. In DNA form, the CDR3 reads TGTGCCTGGAGTGTACCTTCCTACGAGCAGTACTTC.

V usage is TRBV27 and J usage is TRBJ1-4; D unclear. This CDR3 contains 15 residues. Trimming removed 3 bases at V and 4 bases at J, with 12 bases between. Germline V gene lookup returns CDR1 MNHEY and CDR2 SMNVEV (reference sequence). Here the CDR3 DNA reads TGTGCCAGCAGTTTGGTTCCGGCAGTTAATGAAAAACTGTTTTTT. It specifies CASSLVPAVNEKLFF.

The chain employs TRBV3-1 and TRBJ2-2; D gene unclear. The CDR3 runs to 15 residues. V was trimmed by 1 base and J by 1 base, leaving 7 bases between them. CDR1 and CDR2 from the germline V gene are LGHDT and YNNKEL (reference sequence). In DNA, the CDR3 is TGTGCCAGCAGCCAAGTATCAGAGAACACCGGGGAGCTGTTTTTT. This gives the protein CASSQVSENTGELFF.

The rearrangement links TRBV12-3 or TRBV12-4 to TRBJ1-2; D not resolved. Trimming stripped 5 bases from V and 0 bases from J, with 13 bases between. CDR3 length: 15 amino acids. CDR3: CASSPLTRTNYGYTF. The CDR3 DNA is TGTGCCAGCAGTCCTCTAACAAGGACTAACTATGGCTACACCTTC.

The chain joins TRBV4-1 to TRBJ1-1; D gene uncertain. Per germline, CDR1 MGHRA and CDR2 YSYEKL. Trimming pared 1 base from V and 10 bases from J, leaving 13 bases between. This CDR3 region has 13 residues. CDR3 DNA sequence: TGCGCCAGCAGCCAAGCCGGGTTGCCGGGAGCTTTCTTT. Its protein product is CASSQAGLPGAFF.

This chain links TRBV4-1 with TRBJ1-2, with 8 bases identical to TRBD1. The CDR3 has 15 amino acids. Looked up from germline, CDR1 is MGHRA and CDR2 is YSYEKL. V lost 0 bases, J lost 1 base, and 1 base stayed unmatched. CDR3 in amino acids: CASSQEGQVNYGYTF. The DNA for the CDR3 is TGCGCCAGCAGCCAAGAGGGACAGGTTAACTATGGCTACACCTTC.

The chain recombines TRBV9 with TRBJ2-5; 7 nucleotides line up with TRBD1. Trimming at V came to 7 bases and at J to 1 base, leaving 4 bases not matched to a gene. The length of the CDR3 is 13 residues. Looked up from germline, CDR1 is SGDLS and CDR2 is YYNGEE. The CDR3 sequence is CASPGTAQETQYF. CDR3 nucleotide sequence: TGTGCCAGCCCCGGGACAGCCCAAGAGACCCAGTACTTC.

The rearrangement links TRBV3-1 to TRBJ1-2, with no clear D. Trimming cost V 0 bases and J 6 bases, with 17 bases left between them. The CDR3 is 16 amino acids. The germline CDR1 and CDR2 sequences are LGHDT and YNNKEL (reference sequence). The CDR3 spells CASSQDSIEAINGYTF. Here the CDR3 DNA reads TGTGCCAGCAGCCAAGATAGTATTGAGGCCATCAATGGCTACACCTTC.

The V call is TRBV30, the J call TRBJ1-2; 7 nucleotides align to TRBD1. Germline V CDR1 and CDR2: GTSNPN, SVGIG (reference sequence). CDR3 length equals 15 residues. Trimming removed 3 bases from V and 7 bases from J; junction bases left unmatched: 14. CDR3 coding DNA: TGTGCCTGGAGGCTTAAAATGACAGGGTTAGGTGGCTACACCTTC. The encoded protein is CAWRLKMTGLGGYTF. The whole variable domain, filled in from reference TRBV30 and TRBJ1-2, reads SQTIHQWPATLVQPVGSPLSLECTVEGTSNPNLYWYRQAAGRGLQLLFYSVGIGQISSEVPQNLSASRPQDRQFILSSKKLLLSDSGFYLCAWRLKMTGLGGYTFGSGTRLTVV.